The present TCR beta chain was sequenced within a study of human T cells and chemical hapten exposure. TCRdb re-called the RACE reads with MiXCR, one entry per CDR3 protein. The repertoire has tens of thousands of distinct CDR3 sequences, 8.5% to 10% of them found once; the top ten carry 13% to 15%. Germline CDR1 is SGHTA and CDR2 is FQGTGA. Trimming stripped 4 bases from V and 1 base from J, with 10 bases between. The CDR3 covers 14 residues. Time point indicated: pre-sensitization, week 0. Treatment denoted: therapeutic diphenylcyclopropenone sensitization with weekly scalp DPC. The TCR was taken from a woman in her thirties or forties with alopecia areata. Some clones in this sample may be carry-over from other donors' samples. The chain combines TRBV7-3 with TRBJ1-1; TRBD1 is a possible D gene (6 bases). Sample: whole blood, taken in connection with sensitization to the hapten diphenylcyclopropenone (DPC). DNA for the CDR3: TGTGCCAGCAGCTCGGGACACGGGAACACTGAAGCTTTCTTT. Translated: CASSSGHGNTEAFF.